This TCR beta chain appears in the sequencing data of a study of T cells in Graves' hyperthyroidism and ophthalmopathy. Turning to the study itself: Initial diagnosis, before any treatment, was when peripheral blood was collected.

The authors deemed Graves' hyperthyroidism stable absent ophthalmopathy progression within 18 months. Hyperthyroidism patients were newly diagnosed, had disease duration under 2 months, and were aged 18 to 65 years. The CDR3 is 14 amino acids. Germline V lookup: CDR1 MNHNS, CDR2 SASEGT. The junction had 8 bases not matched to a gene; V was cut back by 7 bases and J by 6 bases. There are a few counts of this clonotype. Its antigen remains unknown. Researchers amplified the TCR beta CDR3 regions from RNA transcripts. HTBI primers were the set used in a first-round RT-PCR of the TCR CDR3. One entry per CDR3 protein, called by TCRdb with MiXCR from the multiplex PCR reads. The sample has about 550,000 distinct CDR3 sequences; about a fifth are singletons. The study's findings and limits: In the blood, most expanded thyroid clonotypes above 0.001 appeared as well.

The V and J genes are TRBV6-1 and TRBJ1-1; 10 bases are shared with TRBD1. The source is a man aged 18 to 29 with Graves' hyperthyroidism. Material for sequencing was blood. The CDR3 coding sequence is TGTGCCAGCAAAGTGACAGGGGGCTTTCCTGAAGCTTTCTTT. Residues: CASKVTGGFPEAFF.